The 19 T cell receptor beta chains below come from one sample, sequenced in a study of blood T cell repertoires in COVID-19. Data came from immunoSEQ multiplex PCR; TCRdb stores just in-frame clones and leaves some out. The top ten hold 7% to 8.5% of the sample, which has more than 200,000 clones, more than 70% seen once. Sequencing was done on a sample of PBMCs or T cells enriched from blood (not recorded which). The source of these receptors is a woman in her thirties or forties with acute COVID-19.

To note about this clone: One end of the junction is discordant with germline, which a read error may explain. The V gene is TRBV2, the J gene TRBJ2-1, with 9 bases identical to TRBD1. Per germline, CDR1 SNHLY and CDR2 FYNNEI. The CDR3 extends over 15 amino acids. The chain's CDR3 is CASSEAGQGFDEQFF. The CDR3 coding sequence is TGTGCCAGCAGCGAAGCGGGACAGGGTTTTGATGAGCAGTTCTTC.

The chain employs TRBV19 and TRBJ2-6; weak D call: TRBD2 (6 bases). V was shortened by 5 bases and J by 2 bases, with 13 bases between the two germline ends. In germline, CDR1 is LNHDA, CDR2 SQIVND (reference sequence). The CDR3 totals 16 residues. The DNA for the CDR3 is TGTGCCAGTAGTGCTTGGGGAGGCCCTGGGGCCAACGTCCTGACTTTC. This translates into CASSAWGGPGANVLTF.

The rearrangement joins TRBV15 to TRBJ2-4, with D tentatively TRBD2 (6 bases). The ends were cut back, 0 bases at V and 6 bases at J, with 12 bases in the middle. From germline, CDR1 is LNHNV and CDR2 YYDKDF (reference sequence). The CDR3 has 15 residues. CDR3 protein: CATSRESGVINIQYF. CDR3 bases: TGTGCCACCAGCAGAGAGTCGGGGGTAATAAACATTCAGTACTTC.

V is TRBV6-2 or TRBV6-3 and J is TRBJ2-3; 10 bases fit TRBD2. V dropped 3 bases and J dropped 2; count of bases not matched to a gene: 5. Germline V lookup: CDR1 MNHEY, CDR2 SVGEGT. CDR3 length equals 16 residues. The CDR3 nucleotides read TGTGCCAGCAGTTATTTACTAGCGGGACCCACAGATACGCAGTATTTT. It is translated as CASSYLLAGPTDTQYF.

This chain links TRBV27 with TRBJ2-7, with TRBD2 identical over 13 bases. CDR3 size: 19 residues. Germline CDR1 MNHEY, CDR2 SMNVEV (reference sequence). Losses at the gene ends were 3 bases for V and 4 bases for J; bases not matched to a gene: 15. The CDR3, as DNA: TGTGCCAGCAGTTTCAGAAATCCGGGACTAGCGGGAAGACTATACGAGCAGTACTTC. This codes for CASSFRNPGLAGRLYEQYF.

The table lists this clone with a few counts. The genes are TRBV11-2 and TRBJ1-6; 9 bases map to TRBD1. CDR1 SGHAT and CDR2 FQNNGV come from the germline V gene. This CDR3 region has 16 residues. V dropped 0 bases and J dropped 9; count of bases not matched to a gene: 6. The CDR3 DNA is TGTGCCAGCAGCTTAGATCGGGGACAGGGAGGTTCACCCCTCCACTTT. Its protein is CASSLDRGQGGSPLHF.

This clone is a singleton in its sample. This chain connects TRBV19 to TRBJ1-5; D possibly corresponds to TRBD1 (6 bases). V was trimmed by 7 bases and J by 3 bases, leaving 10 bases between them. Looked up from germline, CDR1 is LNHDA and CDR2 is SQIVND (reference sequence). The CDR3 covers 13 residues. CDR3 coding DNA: TGTGCCAGTACACAGGGATTCAATCAGCCCCAGCATTTT. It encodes CASTQGFNQPQHF.

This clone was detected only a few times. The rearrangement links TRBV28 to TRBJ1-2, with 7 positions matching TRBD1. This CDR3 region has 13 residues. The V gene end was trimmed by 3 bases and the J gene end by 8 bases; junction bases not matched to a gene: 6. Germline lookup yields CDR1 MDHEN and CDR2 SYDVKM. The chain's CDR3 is CASSLEGARGYTF. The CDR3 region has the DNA TGTGCCAGCAGTTTGGAGGGGGCTCGCGGCTACACCTTC.

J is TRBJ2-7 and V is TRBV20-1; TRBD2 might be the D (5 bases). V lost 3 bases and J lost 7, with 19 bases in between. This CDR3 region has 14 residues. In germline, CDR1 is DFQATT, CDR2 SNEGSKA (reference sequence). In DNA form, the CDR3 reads TGCAGTGCTAGTGGGCCTAAACCGACGGGAGAGCAGTACTTC. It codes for CSASGPKPTGEQYF.

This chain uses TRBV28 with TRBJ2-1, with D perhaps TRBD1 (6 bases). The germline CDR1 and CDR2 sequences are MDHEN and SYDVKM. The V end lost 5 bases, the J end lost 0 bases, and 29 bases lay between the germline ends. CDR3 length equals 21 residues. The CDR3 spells CASSPLSPGVSLSVSYNEQFF. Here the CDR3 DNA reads TGTGCCAGCAGTCCCCTGTCGCCAGGGGTTAGCCTTTCGGTCTCCTACAATGAGCAGTTCTTC.

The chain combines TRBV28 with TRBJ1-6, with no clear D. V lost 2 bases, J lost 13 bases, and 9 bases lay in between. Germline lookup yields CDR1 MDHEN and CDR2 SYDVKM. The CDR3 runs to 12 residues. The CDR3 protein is CASSLLRRPLHF. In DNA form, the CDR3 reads TGTGCCAGCAGTTTACTCCGGAGGCCCCTCCACTTT.

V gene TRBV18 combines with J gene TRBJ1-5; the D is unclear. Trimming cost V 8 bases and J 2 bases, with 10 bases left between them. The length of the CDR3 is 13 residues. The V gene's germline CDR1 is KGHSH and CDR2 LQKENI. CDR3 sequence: CASKKSGNQPQHF. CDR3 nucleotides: TGTGCCAGCAAAAAAAGCGGCAATCAGCCCCAGCATTTT.

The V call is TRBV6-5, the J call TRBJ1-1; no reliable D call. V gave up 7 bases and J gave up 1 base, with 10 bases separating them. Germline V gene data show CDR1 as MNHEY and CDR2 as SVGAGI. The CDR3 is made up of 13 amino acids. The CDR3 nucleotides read TGTGCCAGCACCCTATATGCGAACACTGAAGCTTTCTTT. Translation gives CASTLYANTEAFF.

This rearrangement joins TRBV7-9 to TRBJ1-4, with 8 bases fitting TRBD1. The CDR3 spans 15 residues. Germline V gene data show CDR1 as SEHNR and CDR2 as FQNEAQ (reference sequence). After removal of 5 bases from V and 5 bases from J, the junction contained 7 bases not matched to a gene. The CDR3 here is CASSLGQALNEKLFF. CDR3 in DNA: TGTGCCAGCAGCCTGGGACAGGCTTTAAATGAAAAACTGTTTTTT. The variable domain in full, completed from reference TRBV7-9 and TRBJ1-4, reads DTGVSQNPRHKITKRGQNVTFRCDPISEHNRLYWYRQTLGQGPEFLTYFQNEAQLEKSRLLSDRFSAERPKGSFSTLEIQRTEQGDSAMYLCASSLGQALNEKLFFGSGTQLSVL.

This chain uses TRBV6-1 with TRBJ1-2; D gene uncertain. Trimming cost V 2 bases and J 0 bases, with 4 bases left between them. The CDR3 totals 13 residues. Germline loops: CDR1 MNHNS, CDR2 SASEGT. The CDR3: CASSERANYGYTF. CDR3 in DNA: TGTGCCAGCAGTGAACGTGCTAACTATGGCTACACCTTC.

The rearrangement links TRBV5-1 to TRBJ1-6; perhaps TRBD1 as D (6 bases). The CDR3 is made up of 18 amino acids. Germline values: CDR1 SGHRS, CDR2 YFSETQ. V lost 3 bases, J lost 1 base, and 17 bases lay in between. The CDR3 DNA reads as TGCGCCAGCAGCTCGACGAGGGGGGGCGAATCCTATAATTCACCCCTCCACTTT. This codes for CASSSTRGGESYNSPLHF.

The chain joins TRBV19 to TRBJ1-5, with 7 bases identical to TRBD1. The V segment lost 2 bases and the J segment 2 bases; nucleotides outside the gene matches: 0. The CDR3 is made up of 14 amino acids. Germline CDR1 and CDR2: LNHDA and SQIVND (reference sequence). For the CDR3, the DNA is TGTGCCAGTAGTATACAGGGGGGCAATCAGCCCCAGCATTTT. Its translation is CASSIQGGNQPQHF.

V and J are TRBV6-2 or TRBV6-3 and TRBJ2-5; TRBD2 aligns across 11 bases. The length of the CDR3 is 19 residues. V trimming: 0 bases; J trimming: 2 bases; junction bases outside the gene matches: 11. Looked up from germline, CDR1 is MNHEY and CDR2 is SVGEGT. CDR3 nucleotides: TGTGCCAGCAGTTACTCGATGTTGCTAGCGGGAGGTAGACAAGAGACCCAGTACTTC. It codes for CASSYSMLLAGGRQETQYF.

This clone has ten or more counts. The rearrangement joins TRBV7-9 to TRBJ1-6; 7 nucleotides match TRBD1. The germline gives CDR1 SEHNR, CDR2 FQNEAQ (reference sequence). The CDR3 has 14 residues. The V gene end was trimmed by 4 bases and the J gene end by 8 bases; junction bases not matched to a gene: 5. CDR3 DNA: TGTGCCAGCAGCTCGACAGGGCCCCATTCACCCCTCCACTTT. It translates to CASSSTGPHSPLHF.